Presented here are 6 T cell receptor beta chains from one specimen sequenced in a study of cytomegalovirus exposure and HLA in healthy donors. PCR amplification relied on 60 Vbeta primers (plus 13 Jbeta primers). TCRdb keeps only in-frame clones here, not all; method: immunoSEQ multiplex PCR. Of about 190,000 clones listed, 80% to 85% are singletons. Source material: PBMCs. Receptor source: a woman aged 18-29 years in good health and CMV-seronegative.

The rearrangement joins TRBV10-2 to TRBJ2-3; 9 bases are shared with TRBD2. This CDR3 spans 14 amino acids. Germline V CDR1 and CDR2: WSHSY, SAAADI. V was clipped by 4 bases and J by 3 bases; unmatched bases: 2. The chain's CDR3 is CASSGLAGTDTQYF. The CDR3 nucleotides read TGCGCCAGCAGTGGGCTAGCGGGAACAGATACGCAGTATTTT.

The chain combines TRBV27 with TRBJ1-1, with TRBD1 identical over 8 bases. Germline V gene data show CDR1 as MNHEY and CDR2 as SMNVEV (reference sequence). The CDR3 has 15 amino acids. Trimming at V came to 6 bases and at J to 0 bases, leaving 6 bases not matched to a gene. CDR3 nucleotide sequence: TGTGCCAGCAGGGCGGACAGGGAGTTGAACACTGAAGCTTTCTTT. Its translation is CASRADRELNTEAFF.

V is TRBV9 and J is TRBJ2-6; D is unresolved. The CDR3 runs to 17 residues. V was pared by 2 bases and J by 0 bases, with 12 bases between. Germline CDR1 reads SGDLS; CDR2 reads YYNGEE. The CDR3 spells CASSVRESSSGANVLTF. Here the CDR3 DNA reads TGTGCCAGCAGCGTGAGAGAGAGTTCCTCTGGGGCCAACGTCCTGACTTTC. Full variable domain (remainder filled in from reference TRBV9 and TRBJ2-6): DSGVTQTPKHLITATGQRVTLRCSPRSGDLSVYWYQQSLDQGLQFLIQYYNGEERAKGNILERFSAQQFPDLHSELNLSSLELGDSALYFCASSVRESSSGANVLTFGAGSRLTVL.

V is TRBV28 and J is TRBJ2-7; TRBD2 aligns across 7 bases. Germline CDR1 and CDR2: MDHEN and SYDVKM. This CDR3 comprises 14 residues. Trimming cost V 3 bases and J 2 bases; bases outside gene matches: 4. The CDR3 DNA reads as TGTGCCAGCAGTTTTTCTAGCGGACCCTACGAGCAGTACGTC. It specifies CASSFSSGPYEQYV.

The chain combines TRBV6-9 with TRBJ1-2; 8 bases line up with TRBD1. This CDR3 comprises 18 residues. Per the germline V gene, CDR1 is MNHGY and CDR2 is SVAAGI. The trim removed 2 bases at V and 3 bases at J, leaving 14 bases unmatched. The CDR3: CASSYKGRRQGSDYGYTF. The CDR3 DNA reads TGTGCCAGCAGTTATAAGGGGAGGCGACAGGGGTCCGACTATGGCTACACCTTC.

This clone was seen only once. V and J are TRBV27 and TRBJ2-7; 8 bases fit TRBD2. V lost 3 bases and J lost 5; bases outside the gene matches: 6. Germline CDR1 reads MNHEY; CDR2 reads SMNVEV (reference sequence). The CDR3 runs 14 residues. CDR3 residues: CASSFTGGPHEQYF. DNA for the CDR3: TGTGCCAGCAGTTTTACGGGAGGGCCACACGAGCAGTACTTC.